This T cell receptor (beta chain) was recorded in a study of read filtering for tumor transcriptome and immune sequencing. Findings of the study overall: In IR-seq, single-read clonotypes were 70% to 85% of clonotypes but around 3.5% of reads. Correlation between methods rose after single-read clonotypes were removed.

CDR1 SGHAT and CDR2 FQNNGV come from the germline V gene. V lost 1 base, J lost 5 bases, and 7 bases stayed unmatched. The CDR3 sequence is 16 residues long. This clonotype has more than one count but fewer than ten. As yet, its antigen is unknown. Molecular barcoded adaptors covering alpha/delta and beta/gamma chains were used on 400 to 450 ng RNA. TCRdb passed the reads through MiXCR, listing each CDR3 protein once. The table lists about 130,000 distinct CDR3 sequences, 10% to 15% of them singletons. The receptor comes from a donor aged 40 or older with multiple myeloma. The chain uses TRBV11-2 and TRBJ2-3, with 9 positions matching TRBD2. Sequenced input: a population of CD138-negative cells sorted from bone marrow. The CDR3 sequence: CASSLVRGRAGDTQYF. The CDR3 DNA sequence: TGTGCCAGCAGCTTAGTTCGCGGGAGGGCCGGAGATACGCAGTATTTT.